This TCR beta chain comes out of a study of T-cell memory formation after mild COVID-19 (dated by TCRdb to the early 2020s). General notes on the study: TCR sequence clusters from the two donors were largely donor specific. T-cell clones expanding and contracting after mild COVID-19 in two donors were tracked by longitudinal TCRalpha and TCRbeta repertoire sequencing. Two young, previously healthy adult volunteers made up the cohort, one male and one female.

Sequencing was carried out with an Illumina NovaSeq 6000. TCRalpha and TCRbeta cDNA libraries were constructed by 5'RACE with constant-segment primers, with sample barcodes and unique molecular identifiers being introduced. Trizol reagent was used to extract RNA from every sample. Library amplification was performed in two PCR steps, and a second sample barcode and Illumina TruSeq adapters were introduced in the second step. Sequencing of libraries was performed on an Illumina NovaSeq with 2 x 150 bp paired-end reads. Per the source publication's procedure: The reads were demultiplexed and collapsed into UMI-guided consensus sequences using migec v1.2.7. With mixcr v2.1.11, UMI consensuses were aligned to TRA and TRB V and J templates and assembled into clonotypes. A clonotype was counted as expanded or contracted only if both edgeR and NoisET called the change significant, with noise models trained on biological replicates. For edgeR calls, the cutoffs were a false discovery rate-adjusted p below 0.01 and a log2 fold-change threshold of 1. PCA with hierarchical clustering of max-normalized trajectories of the 1000 most abundant clonotypes was used as exploratory dynamics analysis. Separately sequenced CD4+ and CD8+ repertoires were used to assign the CD4 or CD8 phenotype of responding clones. TCRdb ran its own pipeline on the public reads, namely fastp trimming at Q25 and MiXCR clone calling, and kept in-frame beta chains. Each entry is one CDR3 protein sequence, shown with its most common DNA and genes. The V and J calls follow TCRdb's processing rather than the paper's. Here the sample has 250,000 to 300,000 distinct CDR3 sequences; 15% to 20% occur a single time. The ten largest clones add up to 23% of the sample.

The paper's findings and limits, for the study overall: The second-wave clones that peaked on day 37 were not confirmed to be SARS-CoV-2 specific. From day 15 to 85, contracting clones showed balanced CD4/CD8 phenotypes, whereas a second wave of clones that expanded from day 15 to 37 leaned towards CD4+. Only two mild cases were covered by the study, and larger cohorts that include severe cases with pre-infection samples were considered necessary. Some responding clones were detected in pre-infection memory, suggesting pre-existing cross-reactive memory T cells joined the SARS-CoV-2 response. Contracting CD4+ clones turned up mainly in the CM and EM memory subsets, whereas EMRA was where CD8+ clones were enriched.

The CDR3 spans 13 residues, from the cysteine through the phenylalanine. Only the CDR3 region is kept as DNA, spanning 39 bases read in frame from base 1. At the junction V is shortened by 9 bases and J by 0 bases, with 11 bases in between. According to the germline V gene, CDR1 reads SGHDN and CDR2 reads FVKESK. PBMCs were isolated by Ficoll-Paque density gradient centrifugation. Regarding this clonotype: What this receptor recognizes is not known. No quality values exist for individual bases; no much larger clone is one base distant.

Sequencing was performed on PBMCs or a T cell subset sorted from them (not recorded which). The chain joins TRBV14 to TRBJ1-2; 5 matching bases give a weak D call of TRBD1. This sequence originates from a man aged 18 to 30 who had mild COVID-19 (a few samples of this study predate the infection). The sample titles of this study are shuffled in the database, so cell type and time point are left out; the donor was told from shared clones. DNA sequence: TGTGCCAGACGCATGACAGCTAACTATGGCTACACCTTC. This is translated as CARRMTANYGYTF.